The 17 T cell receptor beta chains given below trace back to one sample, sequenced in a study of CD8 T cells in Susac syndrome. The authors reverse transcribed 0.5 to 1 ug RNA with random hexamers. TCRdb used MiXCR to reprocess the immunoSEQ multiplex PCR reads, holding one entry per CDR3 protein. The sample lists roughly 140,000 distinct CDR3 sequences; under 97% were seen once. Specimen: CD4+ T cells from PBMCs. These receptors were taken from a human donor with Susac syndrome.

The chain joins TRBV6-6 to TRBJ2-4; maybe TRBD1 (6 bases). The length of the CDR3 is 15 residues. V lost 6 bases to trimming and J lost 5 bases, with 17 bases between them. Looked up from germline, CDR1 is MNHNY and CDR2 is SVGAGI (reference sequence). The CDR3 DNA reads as TGTGCCAGCAGCGCTTCAGGGACAAACCAAAACATTCAGTACTTC. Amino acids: CASSASGTNQNIQYF.

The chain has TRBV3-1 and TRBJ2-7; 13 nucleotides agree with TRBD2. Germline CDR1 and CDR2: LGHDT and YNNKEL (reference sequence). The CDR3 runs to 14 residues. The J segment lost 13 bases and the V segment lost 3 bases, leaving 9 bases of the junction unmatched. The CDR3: CASSHGLAGDLHYF. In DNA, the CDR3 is TGTGCCAGCAGCCATGGACTAGCGGGGGACCTTCACTACTTC.

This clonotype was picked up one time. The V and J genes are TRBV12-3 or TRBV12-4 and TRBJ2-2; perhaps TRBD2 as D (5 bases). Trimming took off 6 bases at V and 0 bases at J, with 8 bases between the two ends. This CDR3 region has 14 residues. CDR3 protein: CASRPGANTGELFF. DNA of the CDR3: TGTGCCAGCAGGCCCGGGGCGAACACCGGGGAGCTGTTTTTT.

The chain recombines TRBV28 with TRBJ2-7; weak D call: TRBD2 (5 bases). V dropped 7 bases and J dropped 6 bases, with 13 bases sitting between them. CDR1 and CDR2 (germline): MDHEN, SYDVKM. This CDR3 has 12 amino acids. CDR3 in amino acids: CASNQRVGEQYF. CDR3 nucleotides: TGTGCCAGCAACCAGAGGGTTGGCGAGCAGTACTTC.

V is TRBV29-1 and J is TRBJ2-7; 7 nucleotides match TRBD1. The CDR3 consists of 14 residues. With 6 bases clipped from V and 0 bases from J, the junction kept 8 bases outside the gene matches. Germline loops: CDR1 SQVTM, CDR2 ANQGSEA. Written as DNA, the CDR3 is TGCAGCGTGGTCCCTGGGACAGTCTCCTACGAGCAGTACTTC. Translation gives CSVVPGTVSYEQYF.

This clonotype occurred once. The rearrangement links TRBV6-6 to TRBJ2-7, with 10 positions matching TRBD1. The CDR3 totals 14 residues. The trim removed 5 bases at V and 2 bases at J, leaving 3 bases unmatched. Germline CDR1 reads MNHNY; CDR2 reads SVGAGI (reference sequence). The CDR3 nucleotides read TGTGCCAGCAGTCCGGGACAGGGGACCTACGAGCAGTACTTC. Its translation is CASSPGQGTYEQYF.

Here the CDR3 reads CASSNGDRSTDTQYF. The CDR3 coding sequence is TGTGCCAGCAGTAATGGGGACAGGAGCACAGATACGCAGTATTTT. The chain joins TRBV27 to TRBJ2-3; 8 bases are a match to TRBD1. From germline, CDR1 is MNHEY and CDR2 SMNVEV (reference sequence). The V segment lost 5 bases and the J segment 0 bases; nucleotides outside the gene matches: 4. The CDR3 is made up of 15 amino acids.

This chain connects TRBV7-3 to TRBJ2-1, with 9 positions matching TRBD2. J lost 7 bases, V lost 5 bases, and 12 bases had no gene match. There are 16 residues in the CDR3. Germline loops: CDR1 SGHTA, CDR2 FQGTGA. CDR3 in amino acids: CASSPLGLAGKNEQFF. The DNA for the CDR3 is TGTGCCAGCAGCCCCCTGGGGCTAGCGGGAAAGAATGAGCAGTTCTTC.

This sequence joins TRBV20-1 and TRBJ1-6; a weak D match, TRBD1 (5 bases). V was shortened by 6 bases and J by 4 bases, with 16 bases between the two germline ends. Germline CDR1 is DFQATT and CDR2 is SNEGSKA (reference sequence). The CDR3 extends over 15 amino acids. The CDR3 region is CSAIQDRGYNSPLHF. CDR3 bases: TGCAGTGCCATTCAGGACCGGGGGTATAATTCACCCCTCCACTTT.

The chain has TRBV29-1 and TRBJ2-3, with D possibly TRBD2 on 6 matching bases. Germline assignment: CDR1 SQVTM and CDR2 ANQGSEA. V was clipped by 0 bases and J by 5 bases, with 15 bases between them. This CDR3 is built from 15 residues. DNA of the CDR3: TGCAGCGTTGAAGATCAGACCGTCGGGGGAGATACGCAGTATTTT. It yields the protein CSVEDQTVGGDTQYF.

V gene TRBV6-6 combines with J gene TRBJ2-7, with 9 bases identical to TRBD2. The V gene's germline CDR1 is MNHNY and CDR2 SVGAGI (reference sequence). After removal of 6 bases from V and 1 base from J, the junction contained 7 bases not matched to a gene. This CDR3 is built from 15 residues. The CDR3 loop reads CASSFLAGSSYEQYF. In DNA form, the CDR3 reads TGTGCCAGCAGCTTCCTAGCGGGGTCATCCTACGAGCAGTACTTC.

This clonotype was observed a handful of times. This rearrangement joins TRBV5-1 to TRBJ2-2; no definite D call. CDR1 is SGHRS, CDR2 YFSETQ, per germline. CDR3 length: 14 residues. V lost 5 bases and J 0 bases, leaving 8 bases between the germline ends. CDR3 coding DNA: TGCGCCAGCAGTGTGGAGTCGAACACCGGGGAGCTGTTTTTT. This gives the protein CASSVESNTGELFF. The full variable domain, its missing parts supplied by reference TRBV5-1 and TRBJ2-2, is KAGVTQTPRYLIKTRGQQVTLSCSPISGHRSVSWYQQTPGQGLQFLFEYFSETQRNKGNFPGRFSGRQFSNSRSEMNVSTLELGDSALYLCASSVESNTGELFFGEGSRLTVL.

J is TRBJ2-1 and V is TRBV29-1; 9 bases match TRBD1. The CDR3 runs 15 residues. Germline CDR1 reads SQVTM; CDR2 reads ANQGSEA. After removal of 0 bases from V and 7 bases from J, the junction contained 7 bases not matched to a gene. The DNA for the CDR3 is TGCAGCGTTGAAGATCCGACCGGGACAGGGAATGAGCAGTTCTTC. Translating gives CSVEDPTGTGNEQFF.

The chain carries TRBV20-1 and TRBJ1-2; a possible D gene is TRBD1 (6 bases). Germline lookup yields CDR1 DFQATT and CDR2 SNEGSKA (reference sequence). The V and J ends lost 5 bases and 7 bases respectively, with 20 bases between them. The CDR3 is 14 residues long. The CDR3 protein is CSASTTGYGGGYTF. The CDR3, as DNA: TGCAGTGCTTCTACCACAGGGTACGGAGGTGGCTACACCTTC.

CDR3 nucleotides: TGTGCCAGCAGTCCTCACGAGCCCGTCTCTGGAAACACCATATATTTT. This gives the protein CASSPHEPVSGNTIYF. V usage is TRBV28 and J usage is TRBJ1-3; no firm D call. CDR3 length: 16 amino acids. V was cut by 5 bases and J by 0 bases, with 14 bases left in between. Germline V gene lookup returns CDR1 MDHEN and CDR2 SYDVKM.

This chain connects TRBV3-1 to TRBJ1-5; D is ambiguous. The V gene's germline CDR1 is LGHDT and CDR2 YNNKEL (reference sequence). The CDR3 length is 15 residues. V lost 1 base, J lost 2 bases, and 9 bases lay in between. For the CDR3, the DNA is TGTGCCAGCAGCCAAGGCGGCACTGGCAATCAGCCCCAGCATTTT. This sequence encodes CASSQGGTGNQPQHF.

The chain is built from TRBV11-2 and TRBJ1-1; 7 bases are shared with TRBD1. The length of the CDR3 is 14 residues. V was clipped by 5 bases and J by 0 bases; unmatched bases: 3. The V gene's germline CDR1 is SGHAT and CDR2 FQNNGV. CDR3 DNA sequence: TGTGCCAGCAGCCTTACAGGGGTGAACACTGAAGCTTTCTTT. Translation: CASSLTGVNTEAFF.